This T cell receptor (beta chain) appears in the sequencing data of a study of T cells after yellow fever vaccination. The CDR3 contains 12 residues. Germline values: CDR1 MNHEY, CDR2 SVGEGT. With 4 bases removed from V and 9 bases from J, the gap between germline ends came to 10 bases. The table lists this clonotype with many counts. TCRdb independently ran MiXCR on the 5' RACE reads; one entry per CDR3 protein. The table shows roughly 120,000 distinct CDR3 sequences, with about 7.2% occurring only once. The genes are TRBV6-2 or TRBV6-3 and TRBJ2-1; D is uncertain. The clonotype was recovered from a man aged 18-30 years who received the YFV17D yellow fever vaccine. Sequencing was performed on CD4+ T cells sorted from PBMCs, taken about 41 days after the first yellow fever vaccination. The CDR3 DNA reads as TGTGCCAGCAGTTCACGCCTCGGTGAGCAGTTCTTC. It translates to CASSSRLGEQFF.